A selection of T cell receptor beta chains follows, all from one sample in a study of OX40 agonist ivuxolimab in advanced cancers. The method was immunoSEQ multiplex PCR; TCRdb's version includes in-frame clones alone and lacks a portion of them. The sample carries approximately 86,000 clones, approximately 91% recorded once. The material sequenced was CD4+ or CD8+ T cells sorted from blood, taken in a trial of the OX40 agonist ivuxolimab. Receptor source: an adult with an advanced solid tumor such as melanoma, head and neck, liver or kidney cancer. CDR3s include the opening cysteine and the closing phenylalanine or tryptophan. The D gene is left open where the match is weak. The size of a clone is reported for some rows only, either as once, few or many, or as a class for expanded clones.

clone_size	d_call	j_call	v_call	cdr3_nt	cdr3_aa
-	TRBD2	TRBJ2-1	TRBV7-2	TGTGCCAGCAGCCCCGCCGGGACTAGCGGTTACAATGAGCAGTTCTTC	CASSPAGTSGYNEQFF
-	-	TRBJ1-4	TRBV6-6	TGTGCCAGCAGTTCGACAGGCGCGTGGGTTTTT	CASSSTGAWVF
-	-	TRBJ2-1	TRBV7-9	TGTGCCAGCAGCTTTAGCACTTACAATGAGCAGTTCTTC	CASSFSTYNEQFF
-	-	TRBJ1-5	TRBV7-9	TGTGCCAGCAGCTCCGTGAGCGGAAGCGGCAATCAGCCCCAGCATTTT	CASSSVSGSGNQPQHF
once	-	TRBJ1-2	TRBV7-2	TGTGCCAGCAGCTTAGTTGGGGCCCCCAGTGACTATGGCTACACCTTC	CASSLVGAPSDYGYTF
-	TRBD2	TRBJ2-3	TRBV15	TGTGCCACCAGCAGAGATCTCGCGGGAGTTACGCAGTATTTT	CATSRDLAGVTQYF
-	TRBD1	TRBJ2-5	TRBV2	TGTGCCAGCAGAAGACAGGGGCTTGGGCAAGAGACCCAGTACTTC	CASRRQGLGQETQYF
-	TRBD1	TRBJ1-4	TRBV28	TGTGCCAGCAGTACGAGGACAGGGGGTTTGGAAAAACTGTTTTTT	CASSTRTGGLEKLFF
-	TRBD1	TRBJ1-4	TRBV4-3	TGCGCCAGCAGCCAATTTTACCCGGTTGGGACAGGGTTTCGGGGAGAAAAACTGTTTTTT	CASSQFYPVGTGFRGEKLFF
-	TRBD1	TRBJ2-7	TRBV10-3	TGTGCCTTATCGCGACAGGGGGGTACCTACGAGCAGTACTTC	CALSRQGGTYEQYF
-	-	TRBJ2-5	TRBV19	TGTGCCAGTTCCGATAGCGGCCAAGAGACCCAGTACTTC	CASSDSGQETQYF
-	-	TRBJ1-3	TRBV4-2	TGTGCCAGCAGCCAAGAATTCGTCCAGGGGCTCTCTGGAAACACCATATATTTT	CASSQEFVQGLSGNTIYF
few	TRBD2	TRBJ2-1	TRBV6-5	TGTGCCAGCAGTTCCGGGACTAGATCGGGCAATGAGCAGTTCTTC	CASSSGTRSGNEQFF
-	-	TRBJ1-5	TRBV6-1	TGTGCCAGTACAGGGTATCGCAATCAGCCCCAGCATTTT	CASTGYRNQPQHF
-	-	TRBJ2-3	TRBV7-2	TGTGCCAGCAGCTTAACTATAAATACGCAGTATTTT	CASSLTINTQYF
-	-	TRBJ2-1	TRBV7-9	TGTGCCAGCAGCTTAGCCGGAGCGCGCTCCTACAATGAGCAGTTCTTC	CASSLAGARSYNEQFF
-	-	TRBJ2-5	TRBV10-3	TGTGCCATCAGTGAGTCTCGAGAGACCCAGTACTTC	CAISESRETQYF
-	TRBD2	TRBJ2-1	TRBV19	TGTGCCAGTAGTATGGTTCGTCTAGCGGGAGATGAGCAGTTCTTC	CASSMVRLAGDEQFF
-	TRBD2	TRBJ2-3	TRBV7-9	TGTGCCAGCAGCTTAGGACTAGCGGGAGTGTTACATAGCACAGATACGCAGTATTTT	CASSLGLAGVLHSTDTQYF
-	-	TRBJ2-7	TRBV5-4	TGTGCCAGCAGCTCCCCAGGAGGCTACGAGCAGTACTTC	CASSSPGGYEQYF
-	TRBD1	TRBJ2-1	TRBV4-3	TGCGCCAGCAGCCAAAGGTTGCCCGGGACAGGGCGGGATGAGCAGTTCTTC	CASSQRLPGTGRDEQFF
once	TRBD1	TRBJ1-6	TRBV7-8	TGTGCCAGCAGCCTTGACAGGGATAATTCACCCCTCCACTTT	CASSLDRDNSPLHF
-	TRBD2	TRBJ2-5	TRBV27	TGTGCCAGCAGTTGGACTAGCGGTATTCAAGAGACCCAGTACTTC	CASSWTSGIQETQYF
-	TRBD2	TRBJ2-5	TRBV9	TGTGCCAGCAGCGTAGCCGCGGGAGCGAGAGAGACCCAGTACTTC	CASSVAAGARETQYF
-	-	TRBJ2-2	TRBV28	TGTGCCAGCAGTCCCCTGGGGCAGGGCAAGTCCGGGGAGCTGTTTTTT	CASSPLGQGKSGELFF
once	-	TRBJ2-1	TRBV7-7	TGTGCCAGCAGCTTAGGGGAGGGGGGGTACAATGAGCAGTTCTTC	CASSLGEGGYNEQFF
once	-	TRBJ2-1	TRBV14	TGTGCCAGCAGCCAAGATCTGGGGACAGAGCGGGAGAGGAGGGGGGGTGAGCAGTTCTTC	CASSQDLGTERERRGGEQFF
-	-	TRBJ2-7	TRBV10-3	TGTGCCATAGGCGGAACCTCCTACGAGCAGTACTTC	CAIGGTSYEQYF
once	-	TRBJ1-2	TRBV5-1	TGCGCCAGCAGCTTGGGTCCCGGCGGGGGAGGGACAAACTATGGCTACACCTTC	CASSLGPGGGGTNYGYTF
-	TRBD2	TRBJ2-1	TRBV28	TGTGCCAGCAGTTTAAGGACTAGCGGGAGGGCGAAGAATGAGCAGTTCTTC	CASSLRTSGRAKNEQFF
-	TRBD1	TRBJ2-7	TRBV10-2	TGCGCCAGCAGGGGGGGACAGGGCCGGACGTCCGAGCAGTACTTC	CASRGGQGRTSEQYF
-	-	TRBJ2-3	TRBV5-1	TGCGCCAGCAGTTTCGATAGCGGCACAGATACGCAGTATTTT	CASSFDSGTDTQYF
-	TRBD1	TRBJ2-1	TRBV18	TGTGCCAGCTCACGGGACAGGGGGGGGAATGAGCAGTTCTTC	CASSRDRGGNEQFF
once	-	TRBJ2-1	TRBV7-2	TGTGCCAGCAGGCCAGAACTAGCCCGCTTTAATGAGCAGTTCTTC	CASRPELARFNEQFF
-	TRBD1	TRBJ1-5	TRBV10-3	TGTGCCATCTCGACAGGGGATCAGCCCCAGCATTTT	CAISTGDQPQHF
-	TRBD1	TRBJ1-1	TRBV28	TGTGCCAGCTGGACAGGGGGCTCGACTGAAGCTTTCTTT	CASWTGGSTEAFF
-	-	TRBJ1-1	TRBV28	TGTGCCAGTGCTACCGGGACACTTAACACTGAAGCTTTCTTT	CASATGTLNTEAFF
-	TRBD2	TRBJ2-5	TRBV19	TGTGCCAGTAGTATAAAGGGGATGCTAGCGGGAGTGGCGGAGACCCAGTACTTC	CASSIKGMLAGVAETQYF
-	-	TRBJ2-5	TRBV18	TGTGCCAGCTCACCACCGGGCAGGTCGCAAGAGACCCAGTACTTC	CASSPPGRSQETQYF
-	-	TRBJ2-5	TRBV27	TGTGCCAGCAAGAGTTTACAGAGGGCCGGCGTCCTCCGGGAGACCCAGTACTTC	CASKSLQRAGVLRETQYF
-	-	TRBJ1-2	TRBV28	TGTGCCAGCAGTTTCGCAGTGAAGAGCTATGGCTACACCTTC	CASSFAVKSYGYTF
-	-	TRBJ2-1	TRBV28	TGTGCCAGCAGTTTGGGACTTTCCTACAATGAGCAGTTCTTC	CASSLGLSYNEQFF
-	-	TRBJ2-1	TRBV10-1	TGCGCCAGCAGTGAGTCGTCCCGGACAGAGACCTACAATGAGCAGTTCTTC	CASSESSRTETYNEQFF
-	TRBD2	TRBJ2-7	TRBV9	TGTGCCAGCAGCGTAGGGGTGACTAGCGGGACCGAGCAGTACTTC	CASSVGVTSGTEQYF
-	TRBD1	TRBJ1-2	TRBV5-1	TGCGCCAGCAGCTCTCAGACAGGGAACTATGGCTACACCTTC	CASSSQTGNYGYTF